The entry that follows covers one T cell receptor (beta chain) sequence. These data originate in a study of T cell responses to AZD1222 COVID-19 vaccine. Sequenced by immunoSEQ multiplex PCR; TCRdb stores in-frame clones only, minus some. The sample lists approximately 150,000 clones, 90% to 95% occurring once. Trimming removed 1 base from V and 4 bases from J, with 13 bases in between. This CDR3 contains 15 residues. Germline CDR1 SGHTA, CDR2 FQGTGA. The source of this sequence is an adult who received the AZD1222 COVID-19 vaccine. The chain uses TRBV7-3 and TRBJ1-1, with D hard to call. Sequencing used peripheral blood, obtained 28 days after the second AZD1222 dose. The CDR3 nucleotides read TGTGCCAGCAGCTTAAGCCCCGTCCCAAGCACTGAAGCTTTCTTT. Translated, it gives CASSLSPVPSTEAFF.